A single sample is the source of the 13 T cell receptor beta chains below, sequenced in a study of long-term antiretroviral therapy in people with HIV. The libraries were made with immunoSEQ v3.0 at survey level. TCRdb keeps only in-frame clones here, not all; method: immunoSEQ multiplex PCR. The sample holds 13,000 to 15,000 clones, roughly 85% seen once. The sequences come from unsorted PBMCs, collected 1.8 years before starting antiretroviral therapy. Receptor source: a woman aged 40 to 55 with HIV.

V is TRBV10-2 and J is TRBJ2-7; D is unclear. V lost 6 bases to trimming and J lost 5 bases, with 20 bases between them. The CDR3 loop spans 15 amino acids. The germline gives CDR1 WSHSY, CDR2 SAAADI. The CDR3 loop reads CASRELLVVPHEQYF. The DNA of the CDR3 is TGCGCCAGCAGGGAGCTCTTGGTAGTTCCCCACGAGCAGTACTTC.

The chain carries TRBV19 and TRBJ1-5; D gene ambiguous. This CDR3 spans 17 amino acids. Germline CDR1 reads LNHDA; CDR2 reads SQIVND (reference sequence). With 5 bases removed from V and 0 bases from J, the gap between germline ends came to 17 bases. The CDR3 spells CASSSSGVSYSNQPQHF. CDR3 bases: TGTGCCAGTAGTTCATCAGGCGTTTCATATAGCAATCAGCCCCAGCATTTT. Full variable domain (outside the CDR3, taken from reference TRBV19 and TRBJ1-5): DGGITQSPKYLFRKEGQNVTLSCEQNLNHDAMYWYRQDPGQGLRLIYYSQIVNDFQKGDIAEGYSVSREKKESFPLTVTSAQKNPTAFYLCASSSSGVSYSNQPQHFGDGTRLSIL.

This chain's CDR3 is CASRPTGARGETQYF. CDR3 nucleotide sequence: TGTGCCAGCAGGCCCACAGGGGCCCGAGGGGAGACCCAGTACTTC. The V and J genes are TRBV6-5 and TRBJ2-5; 7 nucleotides agree with TRBD1. Per germline, CDR1 MNHEY and CDR2 SVGAGI. This CDR3 region has 15 residues. With V trimmed by 6 bases and J by 5 bases, 12 bases remained unmatched.

The rearrangement uses TRBV7-9 and TRBJ2-7, with 9 bases aligning to TRBD1. V lost 3 bases to trimming and J lost 3 bases; unmatched junction nucleotides: 3. This CDR3 spans 14 amino acids. Germline CDR1 and CDR2: SEHNR and FQNEAQ (reference sequence). The CDR3 sequence: CASSLGQGIYEQYF. CDR3 sequence (DNA): TGTGCCAGCAGCTTGGGACAGGGTATCTACGAGCAGTACTTC.

This clone has a single count. The chain recombines TRBV11-2 with TRBJ2-5, with D perhaps matching TRBD2 (5 bases). This CDR3 contains 13 residues. Germline CDR1 reads SGHAT; CDR2 reads FQNNGV. Trimming shortened V by 5 bases and J by 1 base, and 8 bases separated the two germline ends. The CDR3 DNA sequence: TGTGCCAGCAGCCCCGGGATCCAAGAGACCCAGTACTTC. This gives the protein CASSPGIQETQYF.

The V and J genes are TRBV27 and TRBJ2-7, with D possibly TRBD2 on 6 matching bases. In germline, CDR1 is MNHEY, CDR2 SMNVEV (reference sequence). The CDR3 is made up of 13 amino acids. V dropped 2 bases and J dropped 6 bases, with 11 bases sitting between them. As DNA, the CDR3 is TGTGCCAGCAGTTTAGGGGGAGGTGTCGAGCAGTACTTC. Its protein product is CASSLGGGVEQYF.

The V and J genes are TRBV5-1 and TRBJ2-7; D possibly corresponds to TRBD1 (6 bases). Germline V CDR1 and CDR2: SGHRS, YFSETQ. This CDR3 region has 14 residues. V was pared by 0 bases and J by 5 bases, with 12 bases between. This CDR3 is CASSLGQGSDEQYF. CDR3 nucleotides: TGCGCCAGCAGCTTGGGGCAGGGGTCGGACGAGCAGTACTTC.

The J gene is TRBJ2-2, the V gene TRBV2; 12 bases fit TRBD2. Trimming at V came to 4 bases and at J to 5 bases, leaving 2 bases not matched to a gene. CDR3 size: 15 residues. Germline V lookup: CDR1 SNHLY, CDR2 FYNNEI. CDR3 protein: CASSGTSGETGELFF. The CDR3 DNA is TGTGCCAGCAGTGGGACTAGCGGGGAAACCGGGGAGCTGTTTTTT.

The chain recombines TRBV19 with TRBJ1-5, with D possibly TRBD1 on 6 matching bases. V shed 3 bases and J shed 0 bases, with 18 bases lying between them. The CDR3 is 18 amino acids. The V gene's germline CDR1 is LNHDA and CDR2 SQIVND (reference sequence). The CDR3 protein is CASSMARGATHSNQPQHF. The CDR3 DNA reads as TGTGCCAGTAGTATGGCCAGGGGCGCCACACATAGCAATCAGCCCCAGCATTTT.

V and J are TRBV6-5 and TRBJ1-1; D is undetermined. There are 14 residues in the CDR3. V shed 0 bases and J shed 7 bases, with 12 bases lying between them. CDR1 MNHEY and CDR2 SVGAGI come from the germline V gene. The CDR3 DNA reads as TGTGCCAGCAGTTACTCGAATCTCGGCGGTGAAGCTTTCTTT. It encodes CASSYSNLGGEAFF.

The J gene is TRBJ1-1, the V gene TRBV19; TRBD1 is a possible D gene (5 bases). Trimming shortened V by 3 bases and J by 0 bases, and 14 bases separated the two germline ends. This CDR3 has 16 amino acids. Per the germline V gene, CDR1 is LNHDA and CDR2 is SQIVND (reference sequence). CDR3 amino acids: CASSIWGDGMNTEAFF. The CDR3 DNA follows: TGTGCCAGTAGTATCTGGGGCGATGGCATGAACACTGAAGCTTTCTTT.

There are a few counts of this clone. This chain joins TRBV4-2 and TRBJ2-7, with a possible D match to TRBD2 (7 bases). Looked up from germline, CDR1 is LGHNA and CDR2 is YNFKEQ. This CDR3 is built from 14 residues. V dropped 5 bases and J dropped 6 bases, with 17 bases sitting between them. In nucleotides, the CDR3 is TGTGCCAGCAGCGCAAGCGGTGGGGGGGCCGAGCAGTACTTC. It translates to CASSASGGGAEQYF.

The CDR3: CASSQGDPNEQFF. CDR3 DNA sequence: TGTGCCAGCAGCCAAGGGGACCCCAATGAGCAGTTCTTC. The rearrangement joins TRBV5-4 to TRBJ2-1; the D call may be TRBD1 or TRBD2 (5 bases each). V shed 4 bases and J shed 6 bases, with 11 bases lying between them. The CDR3 spans 13 residues. Germline V gives CDR1 SGHNT, CDR2 YYREEE (reference sequence). Based on the CDR3 plus reference TRBV5-4 and TRBJ2-1, the full variable domain is ETGVTQSPTHLIKTRGQQVTLRCSSQSGHNTVSWYQQALGQGPQFIFQYYREEENGRGNFPPRFSGLQFPNYSSELNVNALELDDSALYLCASSQGDPNEQFFGPGTRLTVL.